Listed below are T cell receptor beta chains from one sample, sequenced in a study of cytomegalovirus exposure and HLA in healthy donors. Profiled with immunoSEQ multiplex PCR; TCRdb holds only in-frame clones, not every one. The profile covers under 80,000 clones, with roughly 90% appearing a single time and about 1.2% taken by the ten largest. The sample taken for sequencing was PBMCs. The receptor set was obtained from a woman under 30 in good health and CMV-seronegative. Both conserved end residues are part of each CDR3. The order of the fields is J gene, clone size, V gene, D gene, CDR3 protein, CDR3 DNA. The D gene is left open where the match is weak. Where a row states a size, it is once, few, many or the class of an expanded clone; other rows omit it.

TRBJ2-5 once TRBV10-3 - CAIRGGADETQYF TGTGCCATCAGAGGGGGGGCCGACGAGACCCAGTACTTC
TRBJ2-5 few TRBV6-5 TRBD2 CASSFLAGIQETQYF TGTGCCAGCAGTTTCCTAGCGGGGATCCAAGAGACCCAGTACTTC
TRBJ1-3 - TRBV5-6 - CASSLSGLGNTIYF TGTGCCAGCAGCTTGTCAGGGTTAGGAAACACCATATATTTT
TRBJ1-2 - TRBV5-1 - CASSDIQVPPYGYTF TGCGCCAGCAGCGATATACAGGTCCCACCCTATGGCTACACCTTC
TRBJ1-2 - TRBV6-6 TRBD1 CASGLTGTGVPYGYTF TGTGCCAGCGGGCTGACCGGGACAGGGGTTCCCTATGGCTACACCTTC
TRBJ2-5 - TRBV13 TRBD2 CASSSLGVAGSETQYF TGTGCCAGCAGCTCACTCGGGGTAGCGGGGTCGGAGACCCAGTACTTC
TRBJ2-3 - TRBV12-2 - CASRSRAGLAGHTDTQYF TGTGCAAGTCGCTCCCGGGCGGGACTAGCGGGACACACAGATACGCAGTATTTT
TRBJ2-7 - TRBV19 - CASSTGHGEYEQYF TGTGCCAGTAGTACGGGACACGGAGAGTACGAGCAGTACTTC
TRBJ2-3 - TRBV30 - CACRAGGGTDTQYF TGTGCCTGTAGAGCAGGGGGAGGAACAGATACGCAGTATTTT
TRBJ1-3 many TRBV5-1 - CASTLSSPGNTIYF TGCGCCAGCACCCTTTCTTCCCCTGGAAACACCATATATTTT
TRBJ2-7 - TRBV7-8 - CASSLEARTTNEQYF TGTGCCAGCAGCTTAGAAGCCCGGACAACCAACGAGCAGTACTTC
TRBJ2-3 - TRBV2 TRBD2 CAMQGRGGDYTDTQYF TGTGCCATGCAGGGACGCGGGGGTGACTACACAGATACGCAGTATTTT
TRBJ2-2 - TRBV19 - CASLSAGELFF TGTGCCTCGTTATCGGCCGGGGAGCTGTTTTTT
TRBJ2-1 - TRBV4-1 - CASSQIGNYNEQFF TGCGCCAGCAGCCAAATCGGGAACTACAATGAGCAGTTCTTC
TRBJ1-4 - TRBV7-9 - CASSGTEEKLFF TGTGCCAGCAGCGGTACAGAGGAAAAACTGTTTTTT
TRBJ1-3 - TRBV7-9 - CASSGGDTIYF TGTGCCAGCAGCGGGGGGGACACCATATATTTT
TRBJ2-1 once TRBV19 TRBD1 CASSMGTGASNSYNEQFF TGTGCCAGTAGTATGGGGACAGGGGCTTCCAACTCCTACAATGAGCAGTTCTTC
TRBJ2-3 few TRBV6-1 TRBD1 CASSEEPGQGTDTQYF TGTGCCAGCAGTGAAGAACCGGGACAGGGCACAGATACGCAGTATTTT
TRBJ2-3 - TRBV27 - CASSLRRGTDTQYF TGTGCCAGCAGTTTACGGAGGGGCACAGATACGCAGTATTTT
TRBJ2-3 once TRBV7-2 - CASSLLGTTPDTQYF TGTGCCAGCAGCTTACTAGGTACCACCCCGGATACGCAGTATTTT